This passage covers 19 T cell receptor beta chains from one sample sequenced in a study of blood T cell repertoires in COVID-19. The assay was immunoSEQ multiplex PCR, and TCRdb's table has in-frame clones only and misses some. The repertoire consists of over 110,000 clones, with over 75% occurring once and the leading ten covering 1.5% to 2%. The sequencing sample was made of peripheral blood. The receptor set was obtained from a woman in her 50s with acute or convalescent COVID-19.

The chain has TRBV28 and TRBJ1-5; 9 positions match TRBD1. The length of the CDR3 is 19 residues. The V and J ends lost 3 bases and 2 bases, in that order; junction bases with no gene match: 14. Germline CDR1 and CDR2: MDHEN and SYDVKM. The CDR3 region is CASSFRPGTGSRRNQPQHF. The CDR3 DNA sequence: TGTGCCAGCAGTTTCCGTCCCGGGACAGGGAGCAGGCGCAATCAGCCCCAGCATTTT.

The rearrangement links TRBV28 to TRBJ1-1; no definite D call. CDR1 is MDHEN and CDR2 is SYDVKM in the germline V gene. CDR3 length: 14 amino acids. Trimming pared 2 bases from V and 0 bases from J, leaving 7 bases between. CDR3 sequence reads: CASSLVSVNTEAFF. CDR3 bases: TGTGCCAGCAGTTTAGTGTCGGTGAACACTGAAGCTTTCTTT.

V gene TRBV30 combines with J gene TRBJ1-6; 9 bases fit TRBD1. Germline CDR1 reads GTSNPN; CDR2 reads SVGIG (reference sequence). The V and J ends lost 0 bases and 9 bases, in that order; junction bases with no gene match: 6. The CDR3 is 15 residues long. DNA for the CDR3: TGTGCCTGGAGTGTAAGGGGACAGGGCGTTTCACCCCTCCACTTT. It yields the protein CAWSVRGQGVSPLHF. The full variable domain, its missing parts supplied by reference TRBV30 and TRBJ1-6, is SQTIHQWPATLVQPVGSPLSLECTVEGTSNPNLYWYRQAAGRGLQLLFYSVGIGQISSEVPQNLSASRPQDRQFILSSKKLLLSDSGFYLCAWSVRGQGVSPLHFGNGTRLTVT.

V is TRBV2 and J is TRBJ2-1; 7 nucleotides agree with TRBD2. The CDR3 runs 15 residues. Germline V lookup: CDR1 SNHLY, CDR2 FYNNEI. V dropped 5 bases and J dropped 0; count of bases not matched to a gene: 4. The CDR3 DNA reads TGTGCCAGCAGTAGGGAGGGACTCTCCTACAATGAGCAGTTCTTC. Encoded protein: CASSREGLSYNEQFF.

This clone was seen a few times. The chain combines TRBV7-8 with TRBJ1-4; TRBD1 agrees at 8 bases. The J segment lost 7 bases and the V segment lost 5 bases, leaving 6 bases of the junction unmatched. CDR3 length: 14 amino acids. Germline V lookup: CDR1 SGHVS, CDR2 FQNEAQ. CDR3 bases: TGTGCCAGCAGCGTAGGACAGGGAACTGAAAAACTGTTTTTT. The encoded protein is CASSVGQGTEKLFF.

In nucleotides, the CDR3 is TGTGCCAGCATAGCGGGAGGGGTCCAAAACATTCAGTACTTC. It specifies CASIAGGVQNIQYF. The V call is TRBV2, the J call TRBJ2-4, with 11 bases lining up with TRBD2. This CDR3 is 14 amino acids long. The germline V gene encodes CDR1 SNHLY and CDR2 FYNNEI. V trimming: 7 bases; J trimming: 5 bases; junction bases outside the gene matches: 4.

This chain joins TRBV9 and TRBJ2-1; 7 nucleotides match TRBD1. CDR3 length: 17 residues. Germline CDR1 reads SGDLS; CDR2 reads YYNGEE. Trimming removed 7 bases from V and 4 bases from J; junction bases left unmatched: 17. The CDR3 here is CASGRRGGESGYNEQFF. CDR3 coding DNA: TGTGCCAGCGGCCGGAGAGGGGGCGAGTCGGGATACAATGAGCAGTTCTTC.

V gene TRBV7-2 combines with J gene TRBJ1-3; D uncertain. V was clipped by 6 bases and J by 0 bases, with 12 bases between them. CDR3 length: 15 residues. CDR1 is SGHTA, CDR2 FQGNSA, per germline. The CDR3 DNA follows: TGTGCCAGCAGAAAAGACACAAACTCTGGAAACACCATATATTTT. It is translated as CASRKDTNSGNTIYF.

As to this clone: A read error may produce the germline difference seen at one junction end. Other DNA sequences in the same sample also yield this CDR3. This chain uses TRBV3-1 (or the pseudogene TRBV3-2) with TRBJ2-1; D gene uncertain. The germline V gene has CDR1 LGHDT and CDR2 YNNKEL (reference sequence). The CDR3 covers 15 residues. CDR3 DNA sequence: TGTGCCAGTAGCCAAGATGGCGGTCAATACAATGAGCAGTTCTTC. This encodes CASSQDGGQYNEQFF.

The CDR3 here is CASSVVSTGDEQYF. The CDR3 DNA sequence: TGTGCCAGCAGCGTAGTGTCGACAGGGGACGAGCAGTACTTC. The chain carries TRBV9 and TRBJ2-7; 8 bases map to TRBD1. Germline V gene lookup returns CDR1 SGDLS and CDR2 YYNGEE. The trim removed 0 bases at V and 5 bases at J, leaving 4 bases unmatched. This CDR3 comprises 14 residues.

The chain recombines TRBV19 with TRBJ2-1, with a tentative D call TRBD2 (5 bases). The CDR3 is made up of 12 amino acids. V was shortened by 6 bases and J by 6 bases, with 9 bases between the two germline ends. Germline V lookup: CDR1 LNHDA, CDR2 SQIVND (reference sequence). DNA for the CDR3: TGTGCCAGTAGCCAAGGGAGCAATGAGCAGTTCTTC. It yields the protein CASSQGSNEQFF.

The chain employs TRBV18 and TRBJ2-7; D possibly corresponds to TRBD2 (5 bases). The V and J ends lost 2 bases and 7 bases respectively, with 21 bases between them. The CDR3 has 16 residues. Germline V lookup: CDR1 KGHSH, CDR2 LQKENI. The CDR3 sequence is CASSPISGGAVGEQYF. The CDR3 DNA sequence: TGTGCCAGCTCACCAATCTCCGGAGGAGCAGTAGGGGAGCAGTACTTC.

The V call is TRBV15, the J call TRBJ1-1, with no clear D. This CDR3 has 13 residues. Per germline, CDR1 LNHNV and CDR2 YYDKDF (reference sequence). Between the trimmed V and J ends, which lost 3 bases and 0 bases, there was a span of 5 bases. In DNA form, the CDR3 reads TGTGCCACCAGCAGGCCGGTGAACACTGAAGCTTTCTTT. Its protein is CATSRPVNTEAFF.

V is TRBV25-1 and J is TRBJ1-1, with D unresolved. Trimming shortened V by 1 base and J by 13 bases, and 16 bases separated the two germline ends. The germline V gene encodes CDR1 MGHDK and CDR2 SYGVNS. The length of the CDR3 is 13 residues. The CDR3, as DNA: TGTGCCAGCAGTGAATTAAGTCCCAGTTCGGGTTTCTTT. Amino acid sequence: CASSELSPSSGFF.

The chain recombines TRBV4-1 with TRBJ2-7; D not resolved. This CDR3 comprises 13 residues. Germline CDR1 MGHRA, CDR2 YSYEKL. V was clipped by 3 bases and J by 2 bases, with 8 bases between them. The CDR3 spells CASSQVSTYEQYF. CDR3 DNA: TGCGCCAGCAGCCAGGTCAGTACCTACGAGCAGTACTTC.

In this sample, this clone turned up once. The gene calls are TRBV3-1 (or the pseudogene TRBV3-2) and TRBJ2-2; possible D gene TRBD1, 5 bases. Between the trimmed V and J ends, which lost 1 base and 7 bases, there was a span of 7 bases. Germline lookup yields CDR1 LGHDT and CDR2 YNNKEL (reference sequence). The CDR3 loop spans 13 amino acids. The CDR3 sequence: CASSQVRGGELFF. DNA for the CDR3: TGTGCCAGCAGCCAAGTAAGGGGCGGGGAGCTGTTTTTT.

CDR3 residues: CASGLVRGGLDNEQFF. CDR3 DNA: TGTGCTAGTGGTTTGGTACGTGGGGGCCTAGACAATGAGCAGTTCTTC. The chain joins TRBV12-5 to TRBJ2-1; a weak D match, TRBD1 (6 bases). The CDR3 has 16 residues. The V end lost 0 bases, the J end lost 5 bases, and 14 bases lay between the germline ends. Germline CDR1 and CDR2: LGHNT and FRNRAP.

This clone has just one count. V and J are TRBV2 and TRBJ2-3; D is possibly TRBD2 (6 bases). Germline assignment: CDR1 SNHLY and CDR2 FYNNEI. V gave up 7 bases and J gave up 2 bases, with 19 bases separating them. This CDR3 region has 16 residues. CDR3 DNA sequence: TGTGCCAGCACCATAAGGGACTCTCCGGACACAGATACGCAGTATTTT. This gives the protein CASTIRDSPDTDTQYF.

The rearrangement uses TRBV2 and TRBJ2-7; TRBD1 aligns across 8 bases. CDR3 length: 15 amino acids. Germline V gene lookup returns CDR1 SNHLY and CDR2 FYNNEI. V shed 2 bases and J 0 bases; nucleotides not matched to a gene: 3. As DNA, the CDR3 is TGTGCCAGCAGTGAACGGACAGGGAGCTCCTACGAGCAGTACTTC. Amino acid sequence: CASSERTGSSYEQYF.